This T cell receptor (beta chain) was observed in a study of blood T cell repertoires in COVID-19. Turning to the study itself: Spain, Italy and the United States supplied samples that represented acute and convalescent COVID-19.

This CDR3 region has 18 residues. CDR1 is MGHDK, CDR2 SYGVNS, per germline. V lost 1 base and J lost 3, with 19 bases in between. The repertoire was sequenced with immunoSEQ multiplex PCR; TCRdb's copy has only in-frame clones and lacks some. The sample carries under 300,000 clones, nearly 90% recorded once. This clone occurred once. The TCR originated in a woman between 40 and 55 years old who had recovered from COVID-19. Sequencing was carried out using peripheral blood. The chain combines TRBV25-1 with TRBJ1-3; D is undetermined. CDR3 DNA sequence: TGTGCCAGCAGTGAATGGACGGGAGGGCTCGATTATGGAAACACCATATATTTT. Residues: CASSEWTGGLDYGNTIYF.